This T cell receptor beta chain was profiled in a study of T cell repertoires in cytomegalovirus infection. TCRdb re-derived calls from the reads in MiXCR, one entry per CDR3 protein. The sample has about 140,000 distinct CDR3 sequences; roughly 6% are singletons. V lost 2 bases and J lost 7, with 8 bases in between. CDR1 and CDR2 from the germline V gene are SGHTA and FQGNSA. The CDR3 totals 12 residues. This clonotype has a count of ten or more. The specimen sequenced was PBMCs. This clonotype originated in a human donor in good health (CMV status not recorded). Some clones in this sample may be carry-over from other donors' samples. The V gene is TRBV7-2, the J gene TRBJ1-2; D is ambiguous. The CDR3 loop is CASSLMVSGYTF. Written as DNA, the CDR3 is TGTGCCAGCAGCTTAATGGTCAGTGGCTACACCTTC.